This T cell receptor beta chain was found in a study of T cells in Graves' hyperthyroidism and ophthalmopathy. Amplified TCR beta CDR3 regions came from RNA transcripts. TCR CDR3 regions were first amplified by RT-PCR with HTBI primers. TCRdb re-called the multiplex PCR reads with MiXCR, one entry per CDR3 protein. The table has some 510,000 distinct CDR3 sequences, about half seen once; the top ten hold 8% to 8.5%. The CDR3 numbers 8 amino acids, ends counted. Germline V gene data show CDR1 as ENHRY and CDR2 as SYGVKD. Diagnosis of hyperthyroidism was new in patients aged 18 to 65, and its duration was under 2 months. Patients having uncontrolled infection, another autoimmune disease, pregnancy or lactation were not included. Thyroid ultrasound and orbital computed tomography, with clinical symptoms and serum thyroxine and TRAb, informed diagnoses. Study-wide points: Blood also contained most expanded thyroid clonotypes above 0.001.

A word on this clonotype: Its specificity is not known. The missing conserved phenylalanine or tryptophan at the end of this CDR3 makes a read error likely. The DNA is left out, because the CDR3 cannot be placed on it with certainty; the CDR3 is given as TCRdb lists it.

The sample taken for sequencing was peripheral blood or thyroid tissue (not recorded which). The chain couples TRBV10-3 to TRBJ1-6. The sequence derives from a woman aged 18-29 years with Graves' hyperthyroidism. The CDR3 is CAISGTNR.